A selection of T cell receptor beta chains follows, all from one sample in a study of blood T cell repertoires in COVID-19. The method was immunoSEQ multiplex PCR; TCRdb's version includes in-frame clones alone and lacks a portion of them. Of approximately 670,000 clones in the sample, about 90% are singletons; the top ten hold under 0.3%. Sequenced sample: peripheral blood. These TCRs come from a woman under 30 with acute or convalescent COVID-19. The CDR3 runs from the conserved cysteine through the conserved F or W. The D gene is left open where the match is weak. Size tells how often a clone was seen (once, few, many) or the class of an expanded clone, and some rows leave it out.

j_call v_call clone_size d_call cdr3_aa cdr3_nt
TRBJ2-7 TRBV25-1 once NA CATSPWGAYEQYF TGTGCCACCTCCCCCTGGGGGGCCTACGAGCAGTACTTC
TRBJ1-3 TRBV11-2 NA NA CASSFLGNPGSGNTIYF TGTGCCAGCAGCTTTTTGGGTAACCCGGGCTCTGGAAACACCATATATTTT
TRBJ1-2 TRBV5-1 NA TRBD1 CASRGTGGRQGYTF TGCGCCAGCAGGGGGACAGGGGGCCGTCAAGGCTACACCTTC
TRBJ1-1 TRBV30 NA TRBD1 CAWTVRQGAEAFF TGTGCCTGGACCGTACGGCAGGGGGCTGAAGCTTTCTTT
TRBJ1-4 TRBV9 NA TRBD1 CASSAGTGEEKLFF TGTGCCAGCAGCGCCGGGACAGGGGAAGAAAAACTGTTTTTT
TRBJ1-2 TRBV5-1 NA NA CASSLAPGVGYGYTF TGCGCCAGCAGCTTGGCCCCCGGGGTTGGCTATGGCTACACCTTC
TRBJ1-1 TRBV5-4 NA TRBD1 CASSLEGRDRDAFF TGTGCCAGCAGCTTGGAAGGTCGCGACAGGGACGCTTTCTTT
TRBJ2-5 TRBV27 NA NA CASSTDRSVSKETQYF TGTGCCAGCAGTACTGACAGGTCGGTGAGCAAAGAGACCCAGTACTTC
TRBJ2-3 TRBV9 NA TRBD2 CASSVAEGRVTDTQYF TGTGCCAGCAGCGTAGCTGAAGGGAGGGTCACAGATACGCAGTATTTT
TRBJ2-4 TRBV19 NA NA CASSTKGRGNIQYF TGTGCCAGTAGTACCAAGGGAAGAGGGAACATTCAGTACTTC
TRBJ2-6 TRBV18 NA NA CASSLPVSGANVLTF TGTGCCAGCTCACTCCCAGTCTCTGGGGCCAACGTCCTGACTTTC
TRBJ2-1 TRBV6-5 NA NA CASSYRQGELKLFF TGTGCCAGCAGTTACCGCCAGGGCGAATTAAAATTGTTCTTC
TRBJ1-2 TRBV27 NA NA CASSVDSNYGYTF TGTGCCAGCAGTGTGGACAGTAACTATGGCTACACCTTC
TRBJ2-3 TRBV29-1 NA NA CSVEDSGRDRYYTQYF TGCAGCGTTGAAGATAGCGGCAGGGATCGATACTATACGCAGTATTTT
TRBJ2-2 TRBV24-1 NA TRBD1 CATSDPGQHTGELFF TGTGCCACCAGTGATCCGGGACAGCACACCGGGGAGCTGTTTTTT
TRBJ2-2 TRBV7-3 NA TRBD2 CASSPGLPNTGELFF TGTGCCAGCAGCCCGGGACTACCAAACACCGGGGAGCTGTTTTTT
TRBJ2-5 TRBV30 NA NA CAWAPKGGRETQYF TGTGCCTGGGCCCCAAAGGGGGGGCGAGAGACCCAGTACTTC
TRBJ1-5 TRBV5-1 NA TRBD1 CASSLAGGQPQHF TGCGCCAGCAGCTTGGCAGGGGGTCAGCCCCAGCATTTT
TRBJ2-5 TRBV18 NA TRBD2 CASSPSGGETQYF TGTGCCAGCTCACCGTCCGGGGGGGAGACCCAGTACTTC
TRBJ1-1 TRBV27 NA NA CASGRDTATREAFF TGTGCCAGCGGACGGGACACGGCGACTCGTGAAGCTTTCTTT
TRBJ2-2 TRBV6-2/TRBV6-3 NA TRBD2 CASSDGREVPNTGELFF TGTGCCAGCAGCGACGGGAGGGAGGTCCCGAACACCGGGGAGCTGTTTTTT
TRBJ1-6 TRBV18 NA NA CASSPLESYNSPLHF TGTGCCAGCTCACCACTGGAGTCCTATAATTCACCCCTCCACTTT
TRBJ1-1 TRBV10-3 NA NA CAIRSRGERYTEAFF TGTGCCATCAGGAGCAGGGGTGAAAGATATACTGAAGCTTTCTTT
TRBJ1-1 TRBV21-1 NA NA CASSTQGYTEAFF TGTGCCAGCAGCACACAGGGGTACACTGAAGCTTTCTTT
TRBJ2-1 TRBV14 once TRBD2 CASSRILAGEQFF TGTGCCAGCAGCCGGATACTAGCGGGCGAGCAGTTCTTC
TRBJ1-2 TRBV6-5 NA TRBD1 CASSRQGAGYTF TGTGCCAGCAGCAGACAGGGGGCGGGCTACACCTTC
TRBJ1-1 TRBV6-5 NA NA CASSYMLASAEAFF TGTGCCAGCAGTTATATGTTAGCCTCGGCTGAAGCTTTCTTT
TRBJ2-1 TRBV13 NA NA CASSLPNTEDEQFF TGTGCCAGCAGCTTACCTAACACTGAGGATGAGCAGTTCTTC
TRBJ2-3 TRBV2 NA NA CASSHPSEDTQYF TGTGCCAGTAGCCATCCCTCTGAAGATACGCAGTATTTT
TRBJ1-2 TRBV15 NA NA CATSRDLTGLDGYTF TGTGCCACCAGCAGAGATCTCACAGGTCTTGATGGCTACACCTTC
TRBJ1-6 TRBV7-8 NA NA CASSLARGGSYNSPLHF TGTGCCAGCAGCTTGGCTAGGGGTGGGTCCTATAATTCACCCCTCCACTTT
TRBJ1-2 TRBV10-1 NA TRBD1 CASSGDSLPYGYTF TGCGCCAGCAGTGGGGACAGCCTACCTTATGGCTACACCTTC
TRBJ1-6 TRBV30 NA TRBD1 CAWRPPGQGFSPLHF TGTGCCTGGAGGCCTCCGGGACAGGGGTTTTCACCCCTCCACTTT
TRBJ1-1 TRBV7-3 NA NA CASSPQGSNTEAFF TGTGCCAGCAGCCCTCAGGGGTCCAACACTGAAGCTTTCTTT
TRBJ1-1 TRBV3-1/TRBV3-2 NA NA CASSQVRNTEAFF TGTGCCAGCAGCCAAGTGCGGAACACTGAAGCTTTCTTT
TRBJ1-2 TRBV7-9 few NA CASSLTTGDTDYTF TGTGCCAGCAGCTTGACCACAGGAGATACGGACTACACCTTC
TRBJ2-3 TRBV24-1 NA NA CATSDFGSPAGSTDTQYF TGTGCCACCAGTGATTTCGGCAGCCCCGCGGGGAGCACAGATACGCAGTATTTT
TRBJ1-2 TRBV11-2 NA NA CATRQFGYTF TGTGCCACTCGACAGTTTGGCTACACCTTC
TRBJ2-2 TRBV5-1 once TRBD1 CASSFETGVTGELFF TGCGCCAGCAGCTTCGAGACAGGGGTCACCGGGGAGCTGTTTTTT
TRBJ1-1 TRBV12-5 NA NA CASGSWGMNTEAFF TGTGCTAGTGGTTCCTGGGGCATGAACACTGAAGCTTTCTTT
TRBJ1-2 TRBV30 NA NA CAWNSNPDTYGYTF TGTGCCTGGAACTCCAATCCCGATACCTATGGCTACACCTTC
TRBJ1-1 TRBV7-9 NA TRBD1 CASSSGGQGPAIAFF TGTGCCAGCAGCTCGGGGGGACAGGGGCCCGCAATAGCTTTCTTT
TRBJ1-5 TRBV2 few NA CASSDDRAGVGQPQHF TGTGCCAGCAGCGATGATCGGGCAGGGGTGGGTCAGCCCCAGCATTTT
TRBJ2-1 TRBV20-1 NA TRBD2 CSASRVAGGEQFF TGCAGTGCTAGTCGTGTAGCGGGGGGTGAGCAGTTCTTC
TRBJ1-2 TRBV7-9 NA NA CASSLARQGSNYGYTF TGTGCCAGCAGCTTAGCGAGGCAGGGATCTAACTATGGCTACACCTTC
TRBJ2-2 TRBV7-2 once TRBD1 CASSLNRGDTGELFF TGTGCCAGCAGCTTAAACAGGGGGGACACCGGGGAGCTGTTTTTT